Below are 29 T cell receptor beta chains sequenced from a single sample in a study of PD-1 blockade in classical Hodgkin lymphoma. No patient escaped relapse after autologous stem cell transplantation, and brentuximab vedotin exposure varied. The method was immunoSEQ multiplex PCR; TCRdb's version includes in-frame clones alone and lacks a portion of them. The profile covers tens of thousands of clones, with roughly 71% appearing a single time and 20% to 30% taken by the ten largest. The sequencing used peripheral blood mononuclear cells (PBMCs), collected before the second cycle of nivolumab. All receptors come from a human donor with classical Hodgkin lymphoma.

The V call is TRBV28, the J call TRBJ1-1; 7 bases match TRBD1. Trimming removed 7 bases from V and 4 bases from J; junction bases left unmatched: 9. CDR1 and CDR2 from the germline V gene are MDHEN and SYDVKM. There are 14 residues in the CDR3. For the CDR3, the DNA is TGTGCCAGCACTAGAGGGGGCGAGGGCACTGAAGCTTTCTTT. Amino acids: CASTRGGEGTEAFF. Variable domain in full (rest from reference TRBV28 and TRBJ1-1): DVKVTQSSRYLVKRTGEKVFLECVQDMDHENMFWYRQDPGLGLRLIYFSYDVKMKEKGDIPEGYSVSREKKERFSLILESASTNQTSMYLCASTRGGEGTEAFFGQGTRLTVV.

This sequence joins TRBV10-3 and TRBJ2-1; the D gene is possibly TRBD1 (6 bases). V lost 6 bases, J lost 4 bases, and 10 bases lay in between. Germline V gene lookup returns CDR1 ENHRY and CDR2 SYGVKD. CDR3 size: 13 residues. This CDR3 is CAISRTGYNEQFF. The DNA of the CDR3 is TGTGCCATCAGCCGTACAGGGTACAATGAGCAGTTCTTC.

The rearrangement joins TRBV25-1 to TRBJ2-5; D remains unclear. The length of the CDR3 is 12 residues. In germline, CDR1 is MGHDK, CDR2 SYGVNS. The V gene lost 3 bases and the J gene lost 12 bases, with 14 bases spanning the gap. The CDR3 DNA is TGTGCCAGCAGTGACCCGTGGAGCAAAAAGTACTTC. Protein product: CASSDPWSKKYF.

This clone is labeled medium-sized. Written as DNA, the CDR3 is TGCGCCAGCAGCCCGGGTGAGGGGGTGACCCAGTACTTC. It translates to CASSPGEGVTQYF. The chain carries TRBV5-1 and TRBJ2-5; D is perhaps TRBD1 (6 bases). The CDR3 has 13 amino acids. The V gene lost 4 bases and the J gene lost 7 bases, with 14 bases spanning the gap. The germline V gene encodes CDR1 SGHRS and CDR2 YFSETQ.

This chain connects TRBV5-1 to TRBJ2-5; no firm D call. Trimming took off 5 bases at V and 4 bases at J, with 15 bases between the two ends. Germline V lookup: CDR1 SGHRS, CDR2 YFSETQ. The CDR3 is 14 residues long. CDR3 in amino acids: CASRVGLRRETQYF. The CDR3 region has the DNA TGCGCCAGCAGGGTCGGGTTACGAAGAGAGACCCAGTACTTC.

In DNA, the CDR3 is TGCGCCAGCAGCCAAGATCAACCAGATACGCAGTATTTT. It codes for CASSQDQPDTQYF. This chain joins TRBV4-1 and TRBJ2-3; unclear D gene. Per germline, CDR1 MGHRA and CDR2 YSYEKL. The CDR3 spans 13 residues. V lost 0 bases, J lost 4 bases, and 5 bases lay in between.

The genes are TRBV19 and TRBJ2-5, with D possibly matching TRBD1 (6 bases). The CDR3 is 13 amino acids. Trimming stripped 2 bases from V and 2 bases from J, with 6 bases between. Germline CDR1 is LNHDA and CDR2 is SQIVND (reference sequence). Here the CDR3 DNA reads TGTGCCAGTAGTATACAGGGGCAAGAGACCCAGTACTTC. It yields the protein CASSIQGQETQYF.

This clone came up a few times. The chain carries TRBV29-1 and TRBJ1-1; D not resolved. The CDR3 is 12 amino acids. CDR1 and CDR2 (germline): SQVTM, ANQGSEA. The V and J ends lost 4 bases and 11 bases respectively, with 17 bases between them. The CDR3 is CSVVSPGGKAFF. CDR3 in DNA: TGCAGCGTTGTTAGTCCGGGAGGGAAGGCTTTCTTT.

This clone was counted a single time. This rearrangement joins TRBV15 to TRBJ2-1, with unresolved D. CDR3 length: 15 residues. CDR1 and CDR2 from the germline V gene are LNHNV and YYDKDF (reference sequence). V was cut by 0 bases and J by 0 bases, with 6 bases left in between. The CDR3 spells CATSRDFSSYNEQFF. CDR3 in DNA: TGTGCCACCAGCAGAGATTTCAGCTCCTACAATGAGCAGTTCTTC.

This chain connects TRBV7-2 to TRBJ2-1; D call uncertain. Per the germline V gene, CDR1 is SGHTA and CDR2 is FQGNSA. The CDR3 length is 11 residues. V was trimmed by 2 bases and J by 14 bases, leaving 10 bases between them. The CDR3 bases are TGTGCCAGCAGCTTAACGCCTAGAAAGTTCTTC. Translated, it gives CASSLTPRKFF.

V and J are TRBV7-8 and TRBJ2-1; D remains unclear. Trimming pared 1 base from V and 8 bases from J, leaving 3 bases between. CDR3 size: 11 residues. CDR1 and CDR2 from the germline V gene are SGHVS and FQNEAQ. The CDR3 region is CASSLGHEQFF. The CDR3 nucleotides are TGTGCCAGCAGCTTAGGACATGAGCAGTTCTTC. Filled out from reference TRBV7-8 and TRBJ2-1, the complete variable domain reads GAGVSQSPRYKVAKRGQDVALRCDPISGHVSLFWYQQALGQGPEFLTYFQNEAQLDKSGLPSDRFFAERPEGSVSTLKIQRTQQEDSAVYLCASSLGHEQFFGPGTRLTVL.

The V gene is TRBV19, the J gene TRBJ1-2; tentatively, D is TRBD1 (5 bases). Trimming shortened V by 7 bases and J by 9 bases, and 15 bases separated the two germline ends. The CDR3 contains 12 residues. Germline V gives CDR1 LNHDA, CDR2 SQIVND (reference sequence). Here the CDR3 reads CASTSGQGRYTF. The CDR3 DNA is TGTGCCAGTACCTCTGGGCAGGGCCGCTACACCTTC.

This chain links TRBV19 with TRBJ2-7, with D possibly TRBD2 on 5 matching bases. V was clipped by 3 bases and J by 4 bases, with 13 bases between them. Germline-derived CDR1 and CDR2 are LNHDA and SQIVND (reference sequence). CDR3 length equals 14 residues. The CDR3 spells CASSIRGPTYEQYF. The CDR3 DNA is TGTGCCAGTAGTATTCGGGGTCCTACTTACGAGCAGTACTTC.

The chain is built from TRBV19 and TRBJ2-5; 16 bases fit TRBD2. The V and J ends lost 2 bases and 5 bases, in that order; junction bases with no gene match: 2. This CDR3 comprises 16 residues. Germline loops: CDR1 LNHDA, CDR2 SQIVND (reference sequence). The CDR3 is CASSIRGLAGGETQYF. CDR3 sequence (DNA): TGTGCCAGTAGTATAAGGGGACTAGCGGGGGGGGAGACCCAGTACTTC.

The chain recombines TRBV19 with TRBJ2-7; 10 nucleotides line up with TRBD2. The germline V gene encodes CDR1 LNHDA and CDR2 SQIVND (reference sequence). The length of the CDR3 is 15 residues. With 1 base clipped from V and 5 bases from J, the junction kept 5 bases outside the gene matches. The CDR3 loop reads CASSIGLAGVDEQYF. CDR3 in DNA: TGTGCCAGTAGTATAGGTCTAGCGGGAGTAGACGAGCAGTACTTC.

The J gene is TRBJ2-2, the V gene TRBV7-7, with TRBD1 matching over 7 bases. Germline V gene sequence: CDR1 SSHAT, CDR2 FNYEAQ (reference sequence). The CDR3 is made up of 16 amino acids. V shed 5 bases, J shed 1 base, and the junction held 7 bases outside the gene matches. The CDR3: CASSLRQGWNTGELFF. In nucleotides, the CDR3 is TGTGCCAGCAGCCTCAGACAGGGATGGAACACCGGGGAGCTGTTTTTT.

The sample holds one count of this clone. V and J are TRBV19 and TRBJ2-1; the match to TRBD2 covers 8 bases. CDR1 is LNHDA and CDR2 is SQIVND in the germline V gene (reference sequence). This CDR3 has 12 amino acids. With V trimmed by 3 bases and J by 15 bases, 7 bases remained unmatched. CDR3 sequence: CASSIAGTSLFF. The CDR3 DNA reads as TGTGCCAGTAGTATTGCAGGGACTAGTCTGTTCTTC. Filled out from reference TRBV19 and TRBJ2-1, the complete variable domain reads DGGITQSPKYLFRKEGQNVTLSCEQNLNHDAMYWYRQDPGQGLRLIYYSQIVNDFQKGDIAEGYSVSREKKESFPLTVTSAQKNPTAFYLCASSIAGTSLFFGPGTRLTVL.

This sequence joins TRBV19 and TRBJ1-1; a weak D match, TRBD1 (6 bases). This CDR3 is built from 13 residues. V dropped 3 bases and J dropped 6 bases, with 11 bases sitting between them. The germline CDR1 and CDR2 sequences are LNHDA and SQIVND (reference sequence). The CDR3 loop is CASSIRGAAEAFF. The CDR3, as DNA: TGTGCCAGTAGTATCAGGGGCGCGGCTGAAGCTTTCTTT.

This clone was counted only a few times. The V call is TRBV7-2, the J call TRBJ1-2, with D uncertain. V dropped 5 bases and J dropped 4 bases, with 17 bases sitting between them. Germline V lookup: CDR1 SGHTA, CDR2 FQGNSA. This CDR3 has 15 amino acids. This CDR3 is CASSLGGGGTYGYTF. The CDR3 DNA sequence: TGTGCCAGCAGCCTCGGCGGTGGAGGAACCTATGGCTACACCTTC.

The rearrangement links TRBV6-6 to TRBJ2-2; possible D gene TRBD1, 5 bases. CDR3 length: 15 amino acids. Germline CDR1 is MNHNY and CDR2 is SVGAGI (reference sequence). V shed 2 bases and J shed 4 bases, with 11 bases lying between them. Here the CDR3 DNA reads TGTGCCAGCAGTTACCTGCTCGACAGCACCGGGGAGCTGTTTTTT. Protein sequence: CASSYLLDSTGELFF.

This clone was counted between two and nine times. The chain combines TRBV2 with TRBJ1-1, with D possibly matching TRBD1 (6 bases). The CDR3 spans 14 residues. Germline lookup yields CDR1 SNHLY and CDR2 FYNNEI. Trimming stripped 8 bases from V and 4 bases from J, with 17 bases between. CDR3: CASSRGATGTEAFF. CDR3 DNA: TGTGCCAGCTCCAGGGGTGCGACCGGCACTGAAGCTTTCTTT.

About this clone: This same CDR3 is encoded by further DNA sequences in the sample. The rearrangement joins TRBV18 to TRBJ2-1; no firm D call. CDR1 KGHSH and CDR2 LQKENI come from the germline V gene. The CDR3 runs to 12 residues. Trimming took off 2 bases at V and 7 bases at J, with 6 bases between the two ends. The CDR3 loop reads CASSPGGNEQFF. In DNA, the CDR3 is TGTGCCAGCTCACCAGGTGGTAATGAGCAGTTCTTC.

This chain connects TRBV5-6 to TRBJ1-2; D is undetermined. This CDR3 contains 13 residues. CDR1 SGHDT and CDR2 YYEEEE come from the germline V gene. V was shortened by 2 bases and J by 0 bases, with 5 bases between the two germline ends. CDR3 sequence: CASSLTANYGYTF. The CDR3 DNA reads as TGTGCCAGCAGCTTAACAGCTAACTATGGCTACACCTTC.

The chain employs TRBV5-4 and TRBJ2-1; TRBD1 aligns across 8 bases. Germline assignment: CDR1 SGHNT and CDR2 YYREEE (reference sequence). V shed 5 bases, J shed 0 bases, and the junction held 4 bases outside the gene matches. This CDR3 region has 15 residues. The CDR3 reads CASSYTGGSYNEQFF. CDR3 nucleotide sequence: TGTGCCAGCAGTTATACAGGGGGCTCCTACAATGAGCAGTTCTTC.

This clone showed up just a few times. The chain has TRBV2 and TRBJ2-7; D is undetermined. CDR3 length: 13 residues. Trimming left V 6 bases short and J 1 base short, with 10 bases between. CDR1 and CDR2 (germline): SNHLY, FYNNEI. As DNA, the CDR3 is TGTGCCAGCAGAAACGGCGGATCCTACGAGCAGTACTTC. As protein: CASRNGGSYEQYF.

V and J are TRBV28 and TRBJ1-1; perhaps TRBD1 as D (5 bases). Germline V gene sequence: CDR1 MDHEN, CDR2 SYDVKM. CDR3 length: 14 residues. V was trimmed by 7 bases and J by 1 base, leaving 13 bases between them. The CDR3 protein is CASTGGKRNTEAFF. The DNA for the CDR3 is TGTGCCAGCACCGGGGGTAAAAGGAACACTGAAGCTTTCTTT.

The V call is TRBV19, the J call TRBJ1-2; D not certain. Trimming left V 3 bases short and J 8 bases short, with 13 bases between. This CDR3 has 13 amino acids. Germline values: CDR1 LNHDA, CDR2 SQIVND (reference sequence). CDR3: CASSILSRTGYTF. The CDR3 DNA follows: TGTGCCAGTAGTATCTTATCCCGGACGGGCTACACCTTC.

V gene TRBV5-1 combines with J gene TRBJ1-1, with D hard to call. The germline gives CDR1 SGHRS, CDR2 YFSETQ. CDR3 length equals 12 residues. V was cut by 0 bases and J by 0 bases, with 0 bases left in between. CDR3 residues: CASSLVNTEAFF. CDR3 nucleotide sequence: TGCGCCAGCAGCTTGGTGAACACTGAAGCTTTCTTT.

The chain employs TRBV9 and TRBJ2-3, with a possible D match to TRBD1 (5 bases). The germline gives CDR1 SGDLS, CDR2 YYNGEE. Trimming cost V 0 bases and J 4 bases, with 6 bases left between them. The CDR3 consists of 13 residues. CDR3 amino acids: CASSVGGADTQYF. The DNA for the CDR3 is TGTGCCAGCAGCGTAGGGGGCGCAGATACGCAGTATTTT. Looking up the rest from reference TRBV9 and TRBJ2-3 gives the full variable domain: DSGVTQTPKHLITATGQRVTLRCSPRSGDLSVYWYQQSLDQGLQFLIQYYNGEERAKGNILERFSAQQFPDLHSELNLSSLELGDSALYFCASSVGGADTQYFGPGTRLTVL.